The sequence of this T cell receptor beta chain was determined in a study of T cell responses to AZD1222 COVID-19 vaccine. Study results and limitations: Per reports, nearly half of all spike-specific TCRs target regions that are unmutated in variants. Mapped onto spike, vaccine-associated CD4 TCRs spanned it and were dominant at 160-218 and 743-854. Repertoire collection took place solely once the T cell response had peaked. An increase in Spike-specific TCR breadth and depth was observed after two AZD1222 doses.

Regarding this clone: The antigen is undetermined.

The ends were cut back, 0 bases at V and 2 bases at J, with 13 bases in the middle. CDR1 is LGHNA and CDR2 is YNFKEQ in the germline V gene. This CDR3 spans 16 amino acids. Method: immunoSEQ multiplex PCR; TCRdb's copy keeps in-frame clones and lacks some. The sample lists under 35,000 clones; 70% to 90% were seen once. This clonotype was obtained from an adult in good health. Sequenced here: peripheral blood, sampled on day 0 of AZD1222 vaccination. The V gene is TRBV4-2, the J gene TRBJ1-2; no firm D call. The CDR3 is CASSQDLSGPNYGYTF. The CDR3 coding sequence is TGTGCCAGCAGCCAAGATCTCTCCGGGCCAAACTATGGCTACACCTTC.